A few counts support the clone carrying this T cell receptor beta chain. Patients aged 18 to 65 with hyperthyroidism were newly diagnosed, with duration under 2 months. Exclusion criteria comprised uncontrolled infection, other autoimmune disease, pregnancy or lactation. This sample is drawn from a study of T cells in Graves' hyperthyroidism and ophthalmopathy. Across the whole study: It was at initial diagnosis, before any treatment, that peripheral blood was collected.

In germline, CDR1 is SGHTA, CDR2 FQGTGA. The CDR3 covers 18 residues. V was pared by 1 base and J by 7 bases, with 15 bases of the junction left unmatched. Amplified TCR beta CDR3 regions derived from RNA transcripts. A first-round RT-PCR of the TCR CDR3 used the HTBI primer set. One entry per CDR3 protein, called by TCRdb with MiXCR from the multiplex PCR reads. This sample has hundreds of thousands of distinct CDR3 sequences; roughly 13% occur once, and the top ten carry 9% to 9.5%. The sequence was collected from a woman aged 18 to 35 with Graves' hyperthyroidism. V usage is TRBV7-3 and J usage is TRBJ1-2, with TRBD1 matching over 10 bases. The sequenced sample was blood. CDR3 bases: TGTGCCAGCAGCTTAATGGGGGACAGGGGACCTGGAGTGGCTGGCTACACCTTC. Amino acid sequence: CASSLMGDRGPGVAGYTF.